The 18 T cell receptor beta chains given below trace back to one sample, sequenced in a study of blood T cell repertoires in COVID-19. Sequencing used immunoSEQ multiplex PCR; TCRdb keeps in-frame clones, though not all of them. The data hold about 200,000 clones, with roughly nine tenths observed a single time. Sequencing input: peripheral blood. Receptors were obtained from a man in his forties or fifties with acute or convalescent COVID-19.

The genes are TRBV24-1 and TRBJ2-3; D might be TRBD1 (5 bases). This CDR3 is built from 14 residues. The V gene's germline CDR1 is KGHDR and CDR2 SFDVKD. V was clipped by 4 bases and J by 6 bases, with 13 bases between them. The CDR3 reads CATSEFARADTQYF. The CDR3 region has the DNA TGTGCCACCAGTGAGTTTGCCAGGGCCGATACGCAGTATTTT.

The chain combines TRBV6-5 with TRBJ2-1; 9 bases agree with TRBD1. Germline CDR1 and CDR2: MNHEY and SVGAGI. V was pared by 2 bases and J by 5 bases, with 4 bases of the junction left unmatched. This CDR3 is built from 15 residues. CDR3 DNA sequence: TGTGCCAGCAGTTACCACGGGACAGGGCACAATGAGCAGTTCTTC. Amino acid sequence: CASSYHGTGHNEQFF.

In its sample, this clone was seen a few times. This chain joins TRBV2 and TRBJ2-3; D unclear. CDR3 size: 15 residues. The germline V gene has CDR1 SNHLY and CDR2 FYNNEI. V was pared by 6 bases and J by 2 bases, with 15 bases between. The CDR3 DNA sequence: TGTGCCAGCAGGGCCCAGCGAGCGATCACAGATACGCAGTATTTT. This gives the protein CASRAQRAITDTQYF.

The chain employs TRBV7-2 and TRBJ2-7; D is perhaps TRBD2 (6 bases). The CDR3 runs 16 residues. The V gene's germline CDR1 is SGHTA and CDR2 FQGNSA. V was clipped by 1 base and J by 2 bases, with 15 bases between them. The CDR3 sequence is CASSLGSAGSTYEQYF. The CDR3 coding sequence is TGTGCCAGCAGCTTAGGGAGTGCGGGGTCAACCTACGAGCAGTACTTC.

The chain carries TRBV11-1 and TRBJ1-3; no clear D. The CDR3 totals 13 residues. Trimming cost V 7 bases and J 3 bases, with 10 bases left between them. Germline assignment: CDR1 SGHAT and CDR2 FQDESV (reference sequence). CDR3 residues: CASKITGGNTIYF. CDR3 bases: TGTGCCAGCAAGATCACGGGTGGAAACACCATATATTTT.

This sequence joins TRBV16 and TRBJ2-2, with D maybe TRBD2 (6 bases). The CDR3 is 15 residues long. From germline, CDR1 is KGHSY and CDR2 FQNENV. V lost 0 bases and J lost 6, with 11 bases in between. CDR3 protein: CASSQSGRDSGELFF. CDR3 nucleotides: TGTGCCAGCAGCCAATCGGGCAGGGACTCCGGGGAGCTGTTTTTT. The full variable domain, in which reference TRBV16 and TRBJ2-2 provide the parts outside the CDR3, is GEEVAQTPKHLVRGEGQKAKLYCAPIKGHSYVFWYQQVLKNEFKFLISFQNENVFDETGMPKERFSAKCLPNSPCSLEIQATKLEDSAVYFCASSQSGRDSGELFFGEGSRLTVL.

The rearrangement joins TRBV5-6 to TRBJ1-1, with a tentative D call TRBD1 (5 bases). Germline V gives CDR1 SGHDT, CDR2 YYEEEE. The V end lost 4 bases, the J end lost 8 bases, and 18 bases lay between the germline ends. This CDR3 has 14 amino acids. The CDR3 region has the DNA TGTGCCAGCAGCCCAGGGTTCCGACAAGACGAAGCTTTCTTT. It specifies CASSPGFRQDEAFF.

The genes are TRBV6-5 and TRBJ1-1; possibly TRBD1 for D (5 bases). Germline values: CDR1 MNHEY, CDR2 SVGAGI. The CDR3 extends over 16 amino acids. Trimming pared 1 base from V and 3 bases from J, leaving 15 bases between. CDR3 nucleotides: TGTGCCAGCAGTTACTGGTTCCGCAGGGTTGACACTGAAGCTTTCTTT. Protein: CASSYWFRRVDTEAFF.

The genes are TRBV19 and TRBJ2-7, with TRBD1 identical over 7 bases. The CDR3 runs to 14 residues. The trim removed 3 bases at V and 2 bases at J, leaving 4 bases unmatched. The germline gives CDR1 LNHDA, CDR2 SQIVND (reference sequence). CDR3 amino acids: CASSMQGQPYEQYF. The CDR3 bases are TGTGCCAGTAGTATGCAGGGACAGCCCTACGAGCAGTACTTC.

This chain links TRBV6-5 with TRBJ1-5; D is uncertain. CDR1 is MNHEY, CDR2 SVGAGI, per germline. This CDR3 region has 14 residues. V was clipped by 0 bases and J by 4 bases, with 7 bases between them. Here the CDR3 reads CASSYSGGNQPQHF. As DNA, the CDR3 is TGTGCCAGCAGTTACTCTGGAGGGAATCAGCCCCAGCATTTT.

V usage is TRBV28 and J usage is TRBJ2-2, with 8 positions matching TRBD2. The ends lost 4 bases at V and 2 bases at J; junction bases unmatched: 12. Germline CDR1 MDHEN, CDR2 SYDVKM. The CDR3 length is 18 residues. In DNA form, the CDR3 reads TGTGCCAGCAGTTCCCCGGGACTAGGGTTATTAAACACCGGGGAGCTGTTTTTT. Translating gives CASSSPGLGLLNTGELFF.

The chain joins TRBV6-5 to TRBJ2-3; 8 bases fit TRBD2. With 4 bases clipped from V and 1 base from J, the junction kept 7 bases outside the gene matches. The germline V gene has CDR1 MNHEY and CDR2 SVGAGI. CDR3 size: 16 residues. CDR3 DNA: TGTGCCAGCAGTTCGCCGGGGCGGGGGGGCACAGATACGCAGTATTTT. This gives the protein CASSSPGRGGTDTQYF.

This chain joins TRBV11-2 and TRBJ1-4; TRBD1 matches 9 bases. With 4 bases clipped from V and 7 bases from J, the junction kept 13 bases outside the gene matches. Germline CDR1 and CDR2: SGHAT and FQNNGV. CDR3 size: 17 residues. The CDR3 reads CASSSRTGVRVGEKLFF. The DNA of the CDR3 is TGTGCCAGCAGCTCCCGGACAGGGGTGAGGGTTGGTGAAAAACTGTTTTTT. Using reference TRBV11-2 and TRBJ1-4 for the parts outside the CDR3, the full variable domain is EAGVAQSPRYKIIEKRQSVAFWCNPISGHATLYWYQQILGQGPKLLIQFQNNGVVDDSQLPKDRFSAERLKGVDSTLKIQPAKLEDSAVYLCASSSRTGVRVGEKLFFGSGTQLSVL.

The genes are TRBV18 and TRBJ1-5; D might be TRBD1 (6 bases). V was cut by 4 bases and J by 9 bases, with 19 bases left in between. This CDR3 comprises 15 residues. Germline assignment: CDR1 KGHSH and CDR2 LQKENI. The DNA for the CDR3 is TGTGCCAGCTCACAGGTCCAGGGGCAAGATGGGCCCCAGCATTTT. Protein product: CASSQVQGQDGPQHF. Full variable domain (rest looked up from reference TRBV18 and TRBJ1-5): NAGVMQNPRHLVRRRGQEARLRCSPMKGHSHVYWYRQLPEEGLKFMVYLQKENIIDESGMPKERFSAEFPKEGPSILRIQQVVRGDSAAYFCASSQVQGQDGPQHFGDGTRLSIL.

This clone was found once. J is TRBJ2-5 and V is TRBV11-2; 11 nucleotides line up with TRBD2. The CDR3 is 18 residues long. Germline lookup yields CDR1 SGHAT and CDR2 FQNNGV. Trimming removed 7 bases from V and 1 base from J; junction bases left unmatched: 14. CDR3 in DNA: TGTGCCAGCAACCCAACTAGCGGGGGCCGAATCAGCCAAGAGACCCAGTACTTC. It codes for CASNPTSGGRISQETQYF.

This clone appeared once. This sequence joins TRBV3-1 (or the pseudogene TRBV3-2) and TRBJ1-5; 9 bases are shared with TRBD1. CDR3 length equals 15 residues. The V and J ends lost 4 bases and 7 bases, in that order; junction bases with no gene match: 8. Germline-derived CDR1 and CDR2 are LGHDT and YNNKEL (reference sequence). CDR3 amino acids: CASSPTGGPDQPQHF. CDR3 coding DNA: TGTGCCAGCAGCCCGACAGGGGGTCCGGACCAGCCCCAGCATTTT.

The CDR3 loop is CASSESDLGVHGYTF. The CDR3 DNA follows: TGTGCCAGCAGTGAATCCGACTTAGGGGTCCATGGCTACACCTTC. The chain combines TRBV25-1 with TRBJ1-2, with TRBD1 as a possible D gene (5 bases). Germline CDR1 and CDR2: MGHDK and SYGVNS. This CDR3 spans 15 amino acids. Trimming shortened V by 1 base and J by 6 bases, and 15 bases separated the two germline ends.

V and J are TRBV18 and TRBJ2-1; TRBD2 might be the D (5 bases). CDR1 and CDR2 (germline): KGHSH, LQKENI. V was clipped by 3 bases and J by 3 bases, with 9 bases between them. This CDR3 has 14 residues. CDR3 bases: TGTGCCAGCTCACCCGACTATAACTACAATGAGCAGTTCTTC. It is translated as CASSPDYNYNEQFF.